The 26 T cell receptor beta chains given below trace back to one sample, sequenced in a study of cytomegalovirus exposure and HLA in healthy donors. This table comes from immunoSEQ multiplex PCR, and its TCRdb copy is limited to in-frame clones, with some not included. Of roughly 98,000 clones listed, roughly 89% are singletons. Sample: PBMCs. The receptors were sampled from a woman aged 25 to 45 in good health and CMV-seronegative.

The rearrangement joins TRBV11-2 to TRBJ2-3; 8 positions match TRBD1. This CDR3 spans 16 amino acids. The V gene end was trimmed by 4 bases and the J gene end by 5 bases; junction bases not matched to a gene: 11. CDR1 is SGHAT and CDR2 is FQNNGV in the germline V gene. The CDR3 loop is CASSSGQGRFIDTQYF. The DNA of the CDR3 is TGTGCCAGCAGCTCCGGACAGGGTAGATTCATAGATACGCAGTATTTT.

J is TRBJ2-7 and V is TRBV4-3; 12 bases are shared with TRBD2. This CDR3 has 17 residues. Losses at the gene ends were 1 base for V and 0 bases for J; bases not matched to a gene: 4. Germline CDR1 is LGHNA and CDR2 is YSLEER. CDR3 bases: TGCGCCAGCAGCCAAGGATCGACTAGCGGGGGCTCCTACGAGCAGTACTTC. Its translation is CASSQGSTSGGSYEQYF.

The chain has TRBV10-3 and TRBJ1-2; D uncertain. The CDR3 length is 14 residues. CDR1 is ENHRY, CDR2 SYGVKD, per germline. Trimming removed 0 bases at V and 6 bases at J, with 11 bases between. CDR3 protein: CAISESTRADGYTF. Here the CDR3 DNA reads TGTGCCATCAGTGAGTCGACTAGGGCAGATGGCTACACCTTC.

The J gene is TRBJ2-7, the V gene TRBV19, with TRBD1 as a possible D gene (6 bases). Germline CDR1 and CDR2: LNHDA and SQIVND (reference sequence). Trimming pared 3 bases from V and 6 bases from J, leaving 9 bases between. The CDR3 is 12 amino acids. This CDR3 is CASSISRGEQYF. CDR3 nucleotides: TGTGCCAGTAGTATCAGCAGGGGCGAGCAGTACTTC.

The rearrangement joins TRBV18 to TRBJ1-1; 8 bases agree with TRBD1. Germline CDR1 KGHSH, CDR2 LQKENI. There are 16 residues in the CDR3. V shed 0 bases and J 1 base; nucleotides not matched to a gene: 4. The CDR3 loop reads CASSPPPRGQNTEAFF. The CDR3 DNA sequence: TGTGCCAGCTCACCACCTCCCAGGGGGCAGAACACTGAAGCTTTCTTT.

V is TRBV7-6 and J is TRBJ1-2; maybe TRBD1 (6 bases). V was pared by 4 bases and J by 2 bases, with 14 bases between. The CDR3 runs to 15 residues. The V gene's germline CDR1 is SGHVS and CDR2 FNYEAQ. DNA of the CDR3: TGTGCCAGCAGCTCCCCCGAGGACAGAAACTATGGCTACACCTTC. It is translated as CASSSPEDRNYGYTF. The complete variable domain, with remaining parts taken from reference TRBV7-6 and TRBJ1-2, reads GAGVSQSPRYKVTKRGQDVALRCDPISGHVSLYWYRQALGQGPEFLTYFNYEAQQDKSGLPNDRFSAERPEGSISTLTIQRTEQRDSAMYRCASSSPEDRNYGYTFGSGTRLTVV.

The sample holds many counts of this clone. DNA for the CDR3: TGCAGCGTCCAGGAGGGTTTGGGCTACAATGAGCAGTTCTTC. Its protein is CSVQEGLGYNEQFF. The V and J genes are TRBV29-1 and TRBJ2-1, with a tentative D call TRBD2 (6 bases). The CDR3 sequence is 14 residues long. The germline V and J ends were trimmed by 6 bases and 3 bases, with 15 bases remaining between them. Germline assignment: CDR1 SQVTM and CDR2 ANQGSEA.

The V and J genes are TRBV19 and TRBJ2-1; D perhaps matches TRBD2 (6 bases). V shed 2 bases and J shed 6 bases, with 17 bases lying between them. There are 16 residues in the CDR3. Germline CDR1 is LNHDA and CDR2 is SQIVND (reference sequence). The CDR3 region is CASSIWSGPRANEQFF. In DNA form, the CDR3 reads TGTGCCAGTAGTATATGGAGCGGGCCGAGAGCCAATGAGCAGTTCTTC.

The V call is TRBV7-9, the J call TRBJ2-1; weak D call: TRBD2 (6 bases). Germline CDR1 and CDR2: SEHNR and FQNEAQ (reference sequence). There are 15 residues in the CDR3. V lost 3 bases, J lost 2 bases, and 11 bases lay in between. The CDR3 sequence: CASSFWGGTYNEQFF. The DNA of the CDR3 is TGTGCCAGCAGCTTTTGGGGCGGGACCTACAATGAGCAGTTCTTC. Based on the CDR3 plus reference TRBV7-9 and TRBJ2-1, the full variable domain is DTGVSQNPRHKITKRGQNVTFRCDPISEHNRLYWYRQTLGQGPEFLTYFQNEAQLEKSRLLSDRFSAERPKGSFSTLEIQRTEQGDSAMYLCASSFWGGTYNEQFFGPGTRLTVL.

Written as DNA, the CDR3 is TGTGCTAGTGGTTTCTCCGGCGAGCAGTACTTC. Amino acid sequence: CASGFSGEQYF. V and J are TRBV12-5 and TRBJ2-7; no firm D call. This CDR3 is built from 11 residues. Germline CDR1 is LGHNT and CDR2 is FRNRAP. V lost 3 bases to trimming and J lost 6 bases, with 6 bases between them. Looking up the rest from reference TRBV12-5 and TRBJ2-7 gives the full variable domain: DARVTQTPRHKVTEMGQEVTMRCQPILGHNTVFWYRQTMMQGLELLAYFRNRAPLDDSGMPKDRFSAEMPDATLATLKIQPSEPRDSAVYFCASGFSGEQYFGPGTRLTVT.

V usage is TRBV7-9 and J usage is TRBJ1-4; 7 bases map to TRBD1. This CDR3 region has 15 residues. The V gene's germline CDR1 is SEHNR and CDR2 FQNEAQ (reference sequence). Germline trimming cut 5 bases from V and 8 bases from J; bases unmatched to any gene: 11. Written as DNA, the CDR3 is TGTGCCAGCAGCCCCTCGGGACAGATTGGAGAAAAACTGTTTTTT. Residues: CASSPSGQIGEKLFF.

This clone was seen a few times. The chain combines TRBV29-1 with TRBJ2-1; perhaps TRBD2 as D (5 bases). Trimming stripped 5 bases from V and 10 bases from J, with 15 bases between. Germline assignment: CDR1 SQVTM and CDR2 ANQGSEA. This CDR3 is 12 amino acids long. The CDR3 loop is CSVTRETGEQFF. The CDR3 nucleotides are TGCAGCGTTACGAGGGAGACGGGGGAGCAGTTCTTC.

CDR3 DNA sequence: TGTGCCAGCAGCCAAGAAGCGGGGGAGACTAGCGGGATGGGTGAGCAGTTCTTC. It specifies CASSQEAGETSGMGEQFF. The chain has TRBV14 and TRBJ2-1; 11 nucleotides match TRBD2. Losses at the gene ends were 0 bases for V and 9 bases for J; bases not matched to a gene: 13. CDR1 is SGHDN and CDR2 is FVKESK in the germline V gene. The CDR3 has 18 residues.

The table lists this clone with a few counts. Written as DNA, the CDR3 is TGTGCCAGCAGTGAAGGTGATAGAATACTGTTATTAGATACGCAGTATTTT. Its translation is CASSEGDRILLLDTQYF. The rearrangement uses TRBV6-1 and TRBJ2-3; D is uncertain. Per germline, CDR1 MNHNS and CDR2 SASEGT. V shed 1 base and J shed 5 bases, with 19 bases lying between them. This CDR3 has 17 amino acids.

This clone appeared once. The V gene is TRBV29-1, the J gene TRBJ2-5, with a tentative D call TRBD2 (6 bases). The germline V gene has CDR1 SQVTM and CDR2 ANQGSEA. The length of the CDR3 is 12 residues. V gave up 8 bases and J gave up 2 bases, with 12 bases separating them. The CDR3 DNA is TGCAGCACTAAGGGACTTCAAGAGACCCAGTACTTC. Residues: CSTKGLQETQYF.

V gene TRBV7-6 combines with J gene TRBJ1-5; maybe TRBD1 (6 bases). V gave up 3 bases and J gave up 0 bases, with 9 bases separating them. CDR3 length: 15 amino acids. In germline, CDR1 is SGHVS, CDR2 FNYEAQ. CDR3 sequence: CASSLDSDSNQPQHF. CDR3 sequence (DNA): TGTGCCAGCAGCTTGGACAGTGATAGCAATCAGCCCCAGCATTTT. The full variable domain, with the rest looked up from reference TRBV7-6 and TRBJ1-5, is GAGVSQSPRYKVTKRGQDVALRCDPISGHVSLYWYRQALGQGPEFLTYFNYEAQQDKSGLPNDRFSAERPEGSISTLTIQRTEQRDSAMYRCASSLDSDSNQPQHFGDGTRLSIL.

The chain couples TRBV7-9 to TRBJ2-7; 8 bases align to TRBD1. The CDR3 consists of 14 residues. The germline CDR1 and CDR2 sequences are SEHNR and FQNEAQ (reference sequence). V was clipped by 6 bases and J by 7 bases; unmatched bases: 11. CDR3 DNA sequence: TGTGCCAGCAGGAAGGCGCAGGGGGCGTCGGAGCAGTACTTC. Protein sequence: CASRKAQGASEQYF.

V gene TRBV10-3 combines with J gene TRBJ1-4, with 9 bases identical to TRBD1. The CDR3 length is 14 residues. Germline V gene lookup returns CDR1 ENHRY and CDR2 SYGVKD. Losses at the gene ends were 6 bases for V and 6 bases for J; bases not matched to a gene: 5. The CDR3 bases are TGTGCCATCAGAGACCGGGACAGGGATGAAAAACTGTTTTTT. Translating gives CAIRDRDRDEKLFF.

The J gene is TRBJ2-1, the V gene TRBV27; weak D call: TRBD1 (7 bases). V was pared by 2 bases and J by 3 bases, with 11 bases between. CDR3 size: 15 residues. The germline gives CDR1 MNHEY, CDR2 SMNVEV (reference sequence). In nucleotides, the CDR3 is TGTGCCAGCAGTTTAAGGCAGGGGGGCTACAATGAGCAGTTCTTC. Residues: CASSLRQGGYNEQFF.

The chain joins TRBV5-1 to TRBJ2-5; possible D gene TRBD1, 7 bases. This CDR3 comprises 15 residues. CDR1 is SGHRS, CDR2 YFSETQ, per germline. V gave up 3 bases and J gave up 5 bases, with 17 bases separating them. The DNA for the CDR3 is TGCGCCAGCAGCTCCCGGACAGGAGGGGAGGAGACCCAGTACTTC. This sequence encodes CASSSRTGGEETQYF.

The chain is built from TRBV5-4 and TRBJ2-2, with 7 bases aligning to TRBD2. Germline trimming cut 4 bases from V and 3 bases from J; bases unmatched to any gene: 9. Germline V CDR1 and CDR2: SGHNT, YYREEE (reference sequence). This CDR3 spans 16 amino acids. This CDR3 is CASSPSGRADTGELFF. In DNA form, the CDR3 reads TGTGCCAGCAGCCCCTCAGGGAGGGCAGACACCGGGGAGCTGTTTTTT.

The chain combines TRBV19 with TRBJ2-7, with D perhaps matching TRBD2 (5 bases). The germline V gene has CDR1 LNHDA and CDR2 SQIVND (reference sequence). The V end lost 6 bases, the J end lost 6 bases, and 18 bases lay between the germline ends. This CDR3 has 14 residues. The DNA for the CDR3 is TGTGCCAGTAGCCGCCTAGGAAGGGAGAGCGAGCAGTACTTC. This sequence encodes CASSRLGRESEQYF.

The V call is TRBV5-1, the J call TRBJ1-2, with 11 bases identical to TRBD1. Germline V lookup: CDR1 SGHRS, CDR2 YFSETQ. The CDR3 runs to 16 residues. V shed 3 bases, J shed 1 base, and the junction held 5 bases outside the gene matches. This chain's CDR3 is CASSSTGTGGNYGYTF. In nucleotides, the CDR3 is TGCGCCAGCAGCTCTACCGGGACAGGGGGTAACTATGGCTACACCTTC.

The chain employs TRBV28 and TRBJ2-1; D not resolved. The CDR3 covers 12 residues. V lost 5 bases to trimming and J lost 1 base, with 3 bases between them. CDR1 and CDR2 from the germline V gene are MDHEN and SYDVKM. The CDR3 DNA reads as TGTGCCAGCAGTCTATCCTACAATGAGCAGTTCTTC. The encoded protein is CASSLSYNEQFF.

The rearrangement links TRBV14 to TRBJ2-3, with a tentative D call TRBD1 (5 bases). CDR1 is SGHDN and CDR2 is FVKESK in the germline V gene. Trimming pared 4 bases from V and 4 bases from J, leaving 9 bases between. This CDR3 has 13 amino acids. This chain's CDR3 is CASSLSGPDTQYF. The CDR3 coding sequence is TGTGCCAGCAGCCTCTCAGGGCCAGATACGCAGTATTTT.

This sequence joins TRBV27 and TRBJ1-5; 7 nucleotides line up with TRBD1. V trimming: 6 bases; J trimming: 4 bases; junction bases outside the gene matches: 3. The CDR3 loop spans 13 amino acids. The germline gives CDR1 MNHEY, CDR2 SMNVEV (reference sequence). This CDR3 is CASRRQGNQPQHF. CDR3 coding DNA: TGTGCCAGCAGGCGACAGGGAAATCAGCCCCAGCATTTT.